This TCR beta chain is from a study of control samples from healthy donors and cancer patients. A note on this clone: Other DNA variants within this sample encode the same CDR3.

The CDR3 consists of 13 residues. V shed 2 bases, J shed 1 base, and the junction held 2 bases outside the gene matches. The germline CDR1 and CDR2 sequences are GTSNPN and SVGIG (reference sequence). Using immunoSEQ multiplex PCR, the repertoire was profiled, and TCRdb retains in-frame clones only, with some absent. Here the sample spans under 150,000 clones, less than 90% being singletons. Source material: blood. The clonotype comes from a woman aged 25 to 39 in good health. The rearrangement uses TRBV30 and TRBJ2-7; 7 bases line up with TRBD1. CDR3 residues: CAWSRDSSYEQYF. CDR3 nucleotide sequence: TGTGCCTGGAGTAGGGACAGTTCCTACGAGCAGTACTTC.